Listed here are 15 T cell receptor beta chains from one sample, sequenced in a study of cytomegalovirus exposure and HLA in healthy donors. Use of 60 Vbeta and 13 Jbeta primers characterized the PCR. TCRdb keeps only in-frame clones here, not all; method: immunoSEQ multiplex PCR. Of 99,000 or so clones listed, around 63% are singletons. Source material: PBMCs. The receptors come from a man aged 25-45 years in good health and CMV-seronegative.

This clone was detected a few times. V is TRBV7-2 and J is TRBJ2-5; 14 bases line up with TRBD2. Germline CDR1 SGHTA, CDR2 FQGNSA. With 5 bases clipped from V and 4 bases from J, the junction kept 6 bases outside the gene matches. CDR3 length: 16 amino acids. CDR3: CASSPTSGRGRETQYF. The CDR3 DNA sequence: TGTGCCAGCAGCCCGACTAGCGGGAGGGGGCGAGAGACCCAGTACTTC.

For the CDR3, the DNA is TGTGCCAGCAGTTTAACCGTCAGCTCCTACGAGCAGTACTTC. Its protein is CASSLTVSSYEQYF. This chain uses TRBV28 with TRBJ2-7; D gene unclear. CDR1 and CDR2 from the germline V gene are MDHEN and SYDVKM. The CDR3 length is 14 residues. Trimming took off 2 bases at V and 0 bases at J, with 8 bases between the two ends.

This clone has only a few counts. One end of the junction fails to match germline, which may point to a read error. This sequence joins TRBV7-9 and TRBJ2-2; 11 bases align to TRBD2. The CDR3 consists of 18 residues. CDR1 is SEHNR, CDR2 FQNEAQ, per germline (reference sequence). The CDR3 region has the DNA TGTTCCAGCAGCTTCCCCGCCCGTAGCGGGAGGGCCAACGGGGAGCTGTTTTTT. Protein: CSSSFPARSGRANGELFF.

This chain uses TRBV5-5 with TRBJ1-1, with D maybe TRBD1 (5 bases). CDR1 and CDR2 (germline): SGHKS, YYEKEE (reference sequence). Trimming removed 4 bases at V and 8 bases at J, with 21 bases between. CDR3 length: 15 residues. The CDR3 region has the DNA TGTGCCAGCAGCGCGTCCCAGGGTTTATTCCAGGAAGCTTTCTTT. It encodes CASSASQGLFQEAFF.

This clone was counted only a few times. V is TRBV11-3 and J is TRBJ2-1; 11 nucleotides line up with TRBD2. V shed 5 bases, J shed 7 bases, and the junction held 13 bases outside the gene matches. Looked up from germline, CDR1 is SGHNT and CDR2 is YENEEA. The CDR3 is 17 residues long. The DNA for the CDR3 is TGTGCCAGCAGCCAAACCCCACTAGCGGGAGCTCGTAATGAGCAGTTCTTC. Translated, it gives CASSQTPLAGARNEQFF.

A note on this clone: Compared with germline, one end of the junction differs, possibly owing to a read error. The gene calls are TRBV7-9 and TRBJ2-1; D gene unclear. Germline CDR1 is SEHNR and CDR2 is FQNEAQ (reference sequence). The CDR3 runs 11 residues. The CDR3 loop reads CSSSHLEVQFF. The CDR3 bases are TGTTCCAGCAGCCATCTAGAGGTGCAGTTCTTC.

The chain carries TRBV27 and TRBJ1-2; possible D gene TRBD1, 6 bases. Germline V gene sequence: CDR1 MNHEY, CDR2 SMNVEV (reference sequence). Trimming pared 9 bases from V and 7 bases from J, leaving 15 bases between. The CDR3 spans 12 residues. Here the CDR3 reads CARGQGQPGYTF. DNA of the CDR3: TGTGCCAGGGGTCAGGGGCAACCTGGCTACACCTTC.

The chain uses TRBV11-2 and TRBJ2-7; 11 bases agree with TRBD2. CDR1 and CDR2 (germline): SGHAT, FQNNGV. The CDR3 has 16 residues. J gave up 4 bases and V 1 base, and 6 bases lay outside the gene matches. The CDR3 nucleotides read TGTGCCAGCAGCTTAGTGGGTAGCGGGAGGGGTTACGAGCAGTACTTC. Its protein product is CASSLVGSGRGYEQYF.

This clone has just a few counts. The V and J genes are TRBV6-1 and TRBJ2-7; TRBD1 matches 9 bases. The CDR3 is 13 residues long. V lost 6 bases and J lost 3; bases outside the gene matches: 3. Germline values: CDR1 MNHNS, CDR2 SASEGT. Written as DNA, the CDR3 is TGTGCCAGCAGCCGGGACAGGGACTACGAGCAGTACTTC. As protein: CASSRDRDYEQYF.

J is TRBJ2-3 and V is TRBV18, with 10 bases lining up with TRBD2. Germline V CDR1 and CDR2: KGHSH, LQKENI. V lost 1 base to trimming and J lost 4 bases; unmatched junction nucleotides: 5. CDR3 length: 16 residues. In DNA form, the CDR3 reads TGTGCCAGCTCACCACGTATTAGCGGGGGGTCAGATACGCAGTATTTT. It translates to CASSPRISGGSDTQYF.

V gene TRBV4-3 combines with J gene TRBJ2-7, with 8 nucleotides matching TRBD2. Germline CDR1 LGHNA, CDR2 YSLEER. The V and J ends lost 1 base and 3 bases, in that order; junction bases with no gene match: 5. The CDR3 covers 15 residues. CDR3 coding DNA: TGCGCCAGCAGCCAAGGGGTAGCGGGAAACTACGAGCAGTACTTC. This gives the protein CASSQGVAGNYEQYF.

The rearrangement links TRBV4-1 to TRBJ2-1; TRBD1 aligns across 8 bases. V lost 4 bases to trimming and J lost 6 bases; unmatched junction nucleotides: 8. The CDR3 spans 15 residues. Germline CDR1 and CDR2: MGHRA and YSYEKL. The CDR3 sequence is CASSRGQGLVNEQFF. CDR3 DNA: TGCGCCAGCAGCCGCGGACAGGGTTTGGTCAATGAGCAGTTCTTC.

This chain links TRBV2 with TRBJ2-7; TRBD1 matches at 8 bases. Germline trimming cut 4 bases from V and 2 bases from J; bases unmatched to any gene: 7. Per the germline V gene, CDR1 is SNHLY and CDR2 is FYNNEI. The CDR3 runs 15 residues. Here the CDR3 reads CASSVQGGFAYEQYF. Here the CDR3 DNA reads TGTGCCAGCAGTGTACAGGGGGGTTTCGCCTACGAGCAGTACTTC. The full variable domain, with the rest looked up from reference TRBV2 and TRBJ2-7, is EPEVTQTPSHQVTQMGQEVILRCVPISNHLYFYWYRQILGQKVEFLVSFYNNEISEKSEIFDDQFSVERPDGSNFTLKIRSTKLEDSAMYFCASSVQGGFAYEQYFGPGTRLTVT.

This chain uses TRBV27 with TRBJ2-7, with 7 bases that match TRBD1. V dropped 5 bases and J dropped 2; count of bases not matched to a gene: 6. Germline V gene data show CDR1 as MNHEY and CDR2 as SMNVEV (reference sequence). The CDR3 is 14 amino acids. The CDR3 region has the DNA TGTGCCAGCAGTCATCGGACAGGAGCCTACGAGCAGTACTTC. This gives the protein CASSHRTGAYEQYF.

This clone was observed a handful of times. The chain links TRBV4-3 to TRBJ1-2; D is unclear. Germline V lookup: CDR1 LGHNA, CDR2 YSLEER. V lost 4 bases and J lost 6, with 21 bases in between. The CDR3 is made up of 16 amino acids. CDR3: CASSLRPRSDLDGYTF. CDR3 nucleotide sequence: TGCGCCAGCAGCCTAAGACCCCGCTCGGACTTGGATGGCTACACCTTC.